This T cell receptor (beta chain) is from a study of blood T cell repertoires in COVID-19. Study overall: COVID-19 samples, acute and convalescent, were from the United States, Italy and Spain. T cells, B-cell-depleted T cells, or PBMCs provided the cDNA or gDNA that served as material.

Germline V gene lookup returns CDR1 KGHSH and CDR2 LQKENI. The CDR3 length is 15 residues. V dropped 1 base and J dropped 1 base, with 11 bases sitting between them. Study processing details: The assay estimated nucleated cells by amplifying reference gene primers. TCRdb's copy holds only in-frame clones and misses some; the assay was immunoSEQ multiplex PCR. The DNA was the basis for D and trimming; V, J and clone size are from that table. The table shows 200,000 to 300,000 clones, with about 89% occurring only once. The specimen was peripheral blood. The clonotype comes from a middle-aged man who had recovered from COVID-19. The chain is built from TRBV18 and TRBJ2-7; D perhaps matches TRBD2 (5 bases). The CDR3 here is CASSPRSGLSYEQYF. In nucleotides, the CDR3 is TGTGCCAGCTCACCACGGAGCGGCCTATCCTACGAGCAGTACTTC.